Listed here are 15 T cell receptor beta chains from one sample, sequenced in a study of blood T cell repertoires in COVID-19. This table comes from immunoSEQ multiplex PCR, and its TCRdb copy is limited to in-frame clones, with some not included. The profile shows about 190,000 clones, around 80% of them singletons. Sequenced: peripheral blood. The receptors here all came from a man aged 45-65 years who had recovered from COVID-19.

CDR3 nucleotide sequence: TGTGCCAGCAGCTTAATGACTAGTGGGAGGAAGACCTACAATGAGCAGTTCTTC. Its translation is CASSLMTSGRKTYNEQFF. J is TRBJ2-1 and V is TRBV7-9; D is possibly TRBD2 (6 bases). Between the trimmed V and J ends, which lost 2 bases and 2 bases, there was a span of 19 bases. Germline assignment: CDR1 SEHNR and CDR2 FQNEAQ (reference sequence). This CDR3 has 18 residues.

In its sample, this clone was seen a few times. This chain connects TRBV9 to TRBJ1-2; D ambiguous. CDR1 and CDR2 from the germline V gene are SGDLS and YYNGEE. V lost 0 bases, J lost 2 bases, and 8 bases lay in between. CDR3 length equals 14 residues. Written as DNA, the CDR3 is TGTGCCAGCAGCGTAGCAGGAGGGAACTATGGCTACACCTTC. It specifies CASSVAGGNYGYTF.

The genes are TRBV18 and TRBJ1-3; D possibly corresponds to TRBD1 (6 bases). Germline V gene sequence: CDR1 KGHSH, CDR2 LQKENI. The CDR3 sequence is 17 residues long. V lost 3 bases and J lost 2, with 17 bases in between. CDR3: CASSPVQRTETGNTIYF. CDR3 sequence (DNA): TGTGCCAGCTCACCGGTACAACGGACAGAAACTGGAAACACCATATATTTT. Filled out from reference TRBV18 and TRBJ1-3, the complete variable domain reads NAGVMQNPRHLVRRRGQEARLRCSPMKGHSHVYWYRQLPEEGLKFMVYLQKENIIDESGMPKERFSAEFPKEGPSILRIQQVVRGDSAAYFCASSPVQRTETGNTIYFGEGSWLTVV.

The chain carries TRBV29-1 and TRBJ1-2; 10 positions agree with TRBD1. V lost 8 bases, J lost 0 bases, and 15 bases stayed unmatched. The CDR3 length is 17 residues. Germline-derived CDR1 and CDR2 are SQVTM and ANQGSEA. The CDR3 is CSLNGGTGDPSNYGYTF. CDR3 nucleotide sequence: TGCAGCCTAAATGGGGGGACAGGGGACCCATCTAACTATGGCTACACCTTC.

The V gene is TRBV18, the J gene TRBJ2-7; D might be TRBD2 (5 bases). Trimming removed 6 bases at V and 7 bases at J, with 13 bases between. Germline values: CDR1 KGHSH, CDR2 LQKENI. The CDR3 extends over 12 amino acids. The CDR3: CASSPSEGEQYF. The CDR3 DNA sequence: TGTGCCAGCTCTCCCTCAGAGGGAGAGCAGTACTTC.

The chain joins TRBV2 to TRBJ2-7, with TRBD1 identical over 11 bases. CDR1 is SNHLY, CDR2 FYNNEI, per germline. V dropped 8 bases and J dropped 3; count of bases not matched to a gene: 3. The CDR3 consists of 13 residues. The CDR3: CASSGTGGYEQYF. CDR3 in DNA: TGTGCCAGCTCCGGGACAGGGGGCTACGAGCAGTACTTC. Looking up the rest from reference TRBV2 and TRBJ2-7 gives the full variable domain: EPEVTQTPSHQVTQMGQEVILRCVPISNHLYFYWYRQILGQKVEFLVSFYNNEISEKSEIFDDQFSVERPDGSNFTLKIRSTKLEDSAMYFCASSGTGGYEQYFGPGTRLTVT.

This clone has a single count. The V call is TRBV18, the J call TRBJ2-2; 9 bases are shared with TRBD2. The germline CDR1 and CDR2 sequences are KGHSH and LQKENI. The CDR3 runs to 15 residues. V lost 3 bases to trimming and J lost 6 bases; unmatched junction nucleotides: 5. The CDR3 DNA sequence: TGTGCCAGCTCACCGACTAGCGGAAAGTCCGGGGAGCTGTTTTTT. Encoded protein: CASSPTSGKSGELFF. Using reference TRBV18 and TRBJ2-2 for the parts outside the CDR3, the full variable domain is NAGVMQNPRHLVRRRGQEARLRCSPMKGHSHVYWYRQLPEEGLKFMVYLQKENIIDESGMPKERFSAEFPKEGPSILRIQQVVRGDSAAYFCASSPTSGKSGELFFGEGSRLTVL.

In this sample, this clone turned up a few times. The genes are TRBV9 and TRBJ1-1; the D is unclear. The germline V gene encodes CDR1 SGDLS and CDR2 YYNGEE. V was cut by 4 bases and J by 2 bases, with 12 bases left in between. There are 14 residues in the CDR3. The CDR3 reads CASSSRDSNTEAFF. The CDR3 bases are TGTGCCAGCAGCTCAAGAGACTCTAACACTGAAGCTTTCTTT. Looking up the rest from reference TRBV9 and TRBJ1-1 gives the full variable domain: DSGVTQTPKHLITATGQRVTLRCSPRSGDLSVYWYQQSLDQGLQFLIQYYNGEERAKGNILERFSAQQFPDLHSELNLSSLELGDSALYFCASSSRDSNTEAFFGQGTRLTVV.

The chain links TRBV11-3 to TRBJ1-1; D may be TRBD1 (6 bases). Trimming left V 5 bases short and J 4 bases short, with 11 bases between. Germline V gene data show CDR1 as SGHNT and CDR2 as YENEEA. The CDR3 runs 13 residues. CDR3 nucleotide sequence: TGTGCCAGCAGCCTTAACAGGGCCACTGAAGCTTTCTTT. Encoded protein: CASSLNRATEAFF.

This clone has a handful of counts. The chain is built from TRBV5-5 and TRBJ1-4; no definite D call. The CDR3 length is 15 residues. Per the germline V gene, CDR1 is SGHKS and CDR2 is YYEKEE (reference sequence). V was cut by 0 bases and J by 2 bases, with 8 bases left in between. In nucleotides, the CDR3 is TGTGCCAGCAGCTTGGTGACACTCACTAATGAAAAACTGTTTTTT. Amino acids: CASSLVTLTNEKLFF.

CDR3: CAWRLAGNSYEQYF. The CDR3 DNA is TGTGCCTGGAGGTTAGCGGGTAACTCCTACGAGCAGTACTTC. The genes are TRBV30 and TRBJ2-7; the match to TRBD2 covers 7 bases. Looked up from germline, CDR1 is GTSNPN and CDR2 is SVGIG (reference sequence). The CDR3 has 14 residues. The J segment lost 0 bases and the V segment lost 3 bases, leaving 5 bases of the junction unmatched.

This chain connects TRBV2 to TRBJ1-5, with a weak D call TRBD1 (6 bases). The germline CDR1 and CDR2 sequences are SNHLY and FYNNEI. There are 13 residues in the CDR3. Between the trimmed V and J ends, which lost 2 bases and 6 bases, there was a span of 8 bases. The chain's CDR3 is CASSEQGIQPQHF. Written as DNA, the CDR3 is TGTGCCAGCAGTGAACAGGGGATTCAGCCCCAGCATTTT. Full variable domain (missing parts from reference TRBV2 and TRBJ1-5): EPEVTQTPSHQVTQMGQEVILRCVPISNHLYFYWYRQILGQKVEFLVSFYNNEISEKSEIFDDQFSVERPDGSNFTLKIRSTKLEDSAMYFCASSEQGIQPQHFGDGTRLSIL.

The gene calls are TRBV5-6 and TRBJ2-3; 9 bases fit TRBD2. There are 15 residues in the CDR3. V lost 4 bases and J lost 1; bases outside the gene matches: 4. Germline CDR1 is SGHDT and CDR2 is YYEEEE. CDR3 in DNA: TGTGCCAGCAGCCGTAGCGGGAGTCGCACAGATACGCAGTATTTT. This sequence encodes CASSRSGSRTDTQYF. Together with reference TRBV5-6 and TRBJ2-3, the CDR3 gives the full variable domain: DAGVTQSPTHLIKTRGQQVTLRCSPKSGHDTVSWYQQALGQGPQFIFQYYEEEERQRGNFPDRFSGHQFPNYSSELNVNALLLGDSALYLCASSRSGSRTDTQYFGPGTRLTVL.

This CDR3 reads CASSFSGFHYTF. The CDR3 DNA is TGTGCCAGCAGCTTCTCCGGGTTCCACTACACCTTC. The rearrangement uses TRBV5-6 and TRBJ1-2, with no clear D. Germline V gene sequence: CDR1 SGHDT, CDR2 YYEEEE. The CDR3 loop spans 12 amino acids. Trimming stripped 2 bases from V and 10 bases from J, with 12 bases between.

The chain is built from TRBV19 and TRBJ2-7; tentatively, D is TRBD2 (6 bases). V was pared by 5 bases and J by 6 bases, with 17 bases between. CDR3 size: 14 residues. Germline V CDR1 and CDR2: LNHDA, SQIVND (reference sequence). This CDR3 is CASSSQTSTGEQYF. The CDR3 DNA sequence: TGTGCCAGTAGTTCTCAGACTAGTACGGGCGAGCAGTACTTC.